This passage covers 9 T cell receptor beta chains from one sample sequenced in a study of cytomegalovirus exposure and HLA in healthy donors. PCR employed 60 Vbeta and 13 Jbeta primers. Sequencing used immunoSEQ multiplex PCR; TCRdb keeps in-frame clones, though not all of them. The repertoire holds 150,000 to 200,000 clones, with 68% as singletons. The sequenced sample consisted of PBMCs. The receptors shown here come from a man between 50 and 59 years old in good health and CMV-seronegative.

This clone came up once. The rearrangement uses TRBV7-7 and TRBJ2-5, with TRBD2 identical over 10 bases. With V trimmed by 6 bases and J by 1 base, 5 bases remained unmatched. Germline V gene data show CDR1 as SSHAT and CDR2 as FNYEAQ (reference sequence). The CDR3 runs to 15 residues. Here the CDR3 reads CASSRVAGGQETQYF. CDR3 bases: TGTGCCAGCAGTCGGGTAGCGGGGGGCCAAGAGACCCAGTACTTC.

The chain couples TRBV6-6 to TRBJ1-1, with a weak D call TRBD1 (5 bases). V was cut by 3 bases and J by 3 bases, with 14 bases left in between. The V gene's germline CDR1 is MNHNY and CDR2 SVGAGI (reference sequence). This CDR3 is built from 15 residues. The CDR3 DNA sequence: TGTGCCAGCAGTTATGCGGGGGGTTCGGACACTGAAGCTTTCTTT. Its translation is CASSYAGGSDTEAFF.

The chain recombines TRBV5-4 with TRBJ2-5; tentative D call: TRBD2 (6 bases). The CDR3 is 13 amino acids. Germline assignment: CDR1 SGHNT and CDR2 YYREEE (reference sequence). V lost 3 bases and J lost 4, with 10 bases in between. The CDR3 DNA sequence: TGTGCCAGCAGCTATGGGGGAGGAGAGACCCAGTACTTC. Its protein product is CASSYGGGETQYF.

The chain has TRBV7-9 and TRBJ2-5; 8 nucleotides align to TRBD2. Germline assignment: CDR1 SEHNR and CDR2 FQNEAQ (reference sequence). V was clipped by 1 base and J by 5 bases; unmatched bases: 3. This CDR3 spans 14 amino acids. CDR3 sequence (DNA): TGTGCCAGCAGCTTAGTAGCGGGGTTGGAGACCCAGTACTTC. Protein product: CASSLVAGLETQYF. Based on the CDR3 plus reference TRBV7-9 and TRBJ2-5, the full variable domain is DTGVSQNPRHKITKRGQNVTFRCDPISEHNRLYWYRQTLGQGPEFLTYFQNEAQLEKSRLLSDRFSAERPKGSFSTLEIQRTEQGDSAMYLCASSLVAGLETQYFGPGTRLLVL.

The rearrangement joins TRBV2 to TRBJ2-7, with 8 bases that match TRBD1. With 11 bases clipped from V and 2 bases from J, the junction kept 8 bases outside the gene matches. The CDR3 totals 13 residues. Germline V gives CDR1 SNHLY, CDR2 FYNNEI. The CDR3 region is CAGAGTGAYEQYF. The CDR3 coding sequence is TGTGCCGGGGCCGGGACAGGCGCCTACGAGCAGTACTTC.

The chain joins TRBV7-6 to TRBJ1-5; maybe TRBD1 (5 bases). V was shortened by 5 bases and J by 4 bases, with 9 bases between the two germline ends. The CDR3 runs 13 residues. Germline V gives CDR1 SGHVS, CDR2 FNYEAQ. CDR3 amino acids: CASSPDTNQPQHF. The CDR3 nucleotides read TGTGCCAGCAGCCCGGACACGAATCAGCCCCAGCATTTT.

This clone was counted a few times. The chain links TRBV25-1 to TRBJ2-2; TRBD2 matches at 13 bases. This CDR3 is 18 amino acids long. Germline V lookup: CDR1 MGHDK, CDR2 SYGVNS. V shed 2 bases, J shed 5 bases, and the junction held 8 bases outside the gene matches. The CDR3 sequence: CASSEGRTSGGLTGELFF. The CDR3 coding sequence is TGTGCCAGCAGTGAAGGGAGGACTAGCGGGGGTCTGACCGGGGAGCTGTTTTTT.

J is TRBJ1-4 and V is TRBV11-2; D is unresolved. Germline loops: CDR1 SGHAT, CDR2 FQNNGV. Trimming stripped 3 bases from V and 3 bases from J, with 5 bases between. The CDR3 is 13 residues long. The CDR3 loop is CASSFGANEKLFF. The CDR3 DNA is TGTGCCAGCAGCTTTGGAGCTAATGAAAAACTGTTTTTT.

The chain combines TRBV7-2 with TRBJ1-2; possible D gene TRBD1, 6 bases. This CDR3 is built from 13 residues. The germline V and J ends were trimmed by 8 bases and 2 bases, with 12 bases remaining between them. Germline V gives CDR1 SGHTA, CDR2 FQGNSA. Here the CDR3 reads CASSRGPNYGYTF. As DNA, the CDR3 is TGTGCCAGCTCCAGGGGCCCGAACTATGGCTACACCTTC.